Listed here are 2 T cell receptor beta chains from one sample, sequenced in a study of cytomegalovirus exposure and HLA in healthy donors. PCR amplification relied on 60 Vbeta primers (plus 13 Jbeta primers). Generated by immunoSEQ multiplex PCR, the TCRdb table keeps only in-frame clones and is missing some. Here the sample spans roughly 190,000 clones, approximately 84% being singletons. The specimen was PBMCs. These receptors were obtained from a woman in her fifties or sixties in good health and CMV-seropositive.

This clone appeared a few times. V usage is TRBV11-2 and J usage is TRBJ2-7; 8 nucleotides align to TRBD1. V was clipped by 1 base and J by 3 bases; unmatched bases: 2. This CDR3 is built from 14 residues. Germline CDR1 and CDR2: SGHAT and FQNNGV. CDR3 sequence reads: CASSLGTGSYEQYF. The CDR3, as DNA: TGTGCCAGCAGCTTAGGGACAGGGAGCTACGAGCAGTACTTC.

V is TRBV5-6 and J is TRBJ2-5, with a tentative D call TRBD2 (6 bases). The V end was cut by 0 bases, the J end by 5 bases, with 14 bases between. The CDR3 loop spans 15 amino acids. Germline assignment: CDR1 SGHDT and CDR2 YYEEEE. The CDR3 DNA follows: TGTGCCAGCAGCTTGGGTCTTCGGGGGAGCGAGACCCAGTACTTC. Translation: CASSLGLRGSETQYF.